The source of this T cell receptor beta chain is a study of blood T cells in healthy people across ages. The CDR3 extends over 12 amino acids. The V and J ends lost 11 bases and 0 bases respectively, with 11 bases between them. Germline CDR1 is ENHRY and CDR2 is SYGVKD. This clonotype was counted only a few times. The authors ran a second PCR of roughly 6 to 11 cycles using a sample-barcoded 5' primer and a J-beta primer mix. MiXCR, applied by TCRdb to the 5' RACE reads, yields one record per CDR3 protein. The sample carries roughly 1.5 million distinct CDR3 sequences, approximately 43% recorded once.

This clonotype was obtained from a woman aged 18-30 years in good health. Sequenced sample: blood. The chain joins TRBV10-3 to TRBJ2-7; TRBD1 might be the D (6 bases). The CDR3 DNA is TGTGCCTGCAGGGGTGACTCCTACGAGCAGTACTTC. Protein sequence: CACRGDSYEQYF.